These T cell receptor beta chains were read from a single sample in a study of shared clonotypes between healthy human individuals. The table came from immunoSEQ multiplex PCR; TCRdb's copy has only in-frame clones and leaves some out. The data hold 1,400,000 or so clones, with approximately 98.5% observed a single time. The sequenced material came from naive CD4+ T cells sorted from blood. Receptor source: a man aged 25-40 years in good health. Each CDR3 is given with its conserved first and last residue. D genes are given only for firm matches. Size is omitted from some rows. Given values are once, few, many or a class for expanded clones.

abundance,j_gene,d_gene,v_gene,CDR3nt,CDR3aa
NA,TRBJ1-5,NA,TRBV7-2,TGTGCCAGCGGACTTGATAGCAATCAGCCCCAGCATTTT,CASGLDSNQPQHF
NA,TRBJ2-2,NA,TRBV11-3,TGTGCCAGCAGCTTAGAGCCTGTTTTTGAAGCGAACACCGGGGAGCTGTTTTTT,CASSLEPVFEANTGELFF
NA,TRBJ1-2,TRBD1,TRBV30,TGTGCCTGGAAGGCAGGGGGAAACTATGGCTACACCTTC,CAWKAGGNYGYTF
NA,TRBJ2-7,TRBD2,TRBV5-4,TGTGCCAGCAGCTCCATAGCGGGAGGGCCCGGGTACGAGCAGTACTTC,CASSSIAGGPGYEQYF
NA,TRBJ2-7,TRBD1,TRBV27,TGTGCCAGTAAGGGGGACAGGGCCCACGAGCAGTACTTC,CASKGDRAHEQYF
NA,TRBJ2-5,NA,TRBV5-6,TGTGCCAGCAGCTTGGTAGGACAAACGAGGGAGACCCAGTACTTC,CASSLVGQTRETQYF
NA,TRBJ2-7,NA,TRBV7-8,TGTGCCAGCAGGGCCCGGGGAGGTGCCTACGAGCAGTACTTC,CASRARGGAYEQYF
NA,TRBJ2-3,NA,TRBV27,TGTGCCAGCAGTTCCCGGACTACGAGTACATCTACGCAGTATTTT,CASSSRTTSTSTQYF
NA,TRBJ2-7,TRBD2,TRBV6-5,TGTGCCAGCAGTTTCCTGACTAGCGGGTTTACCTACGAGCAGTACTTC,CASSFLTSGFTYEQYF
NA,TRBJ2-3,NA,TRBV5-1,TGCGCCAGCGCGGAATTGCGGGATACGCAGTATTTT,CASAELRDTQYF
NA,TRBJ2-7,TRBD1,TRBV27,TGTGCCAGCAGGCTACAGGGGGCAAGTGAGCAGTACTTC,CASRLQGASEQYF
NA,TRBJ1-4,NA,TRBV19,TGTGCCAGTAGCGACAGTTCGGGTCGTGAAAAACTGTTTTTT,CASSDSSGREKLFF
NA,TRBJ2-3,NA,TRBV27,TGTGCCAGCAGCCCAAACAGGGGACTCACAGATACGCAGTATTTT,CASSPNRGLTDTQYF
NA,TRBJ2-7,NA,TRBV14,TGTGCCAGCAGTCTCGTCACAGGGAGTTCCTACGAGCAGTACTTC,CASSLVTGSSYEQYF
NA,TRBJ2-7,NA,TRBV28,TGTGCCAGCAGTCCCGCGGGGAGCTCCTACGAGCAGTACTTC,CASSPAGSSYEQYF
NA,TRBJ2-1,NA,TRBV9,TGTGCCAGCAGCCCCCGGGACTCACCACTTAATGAGCAGTTCTTC,CASSPRDSPLNEQFF
NA,TRBJ2-3,TRBD1,TRBV6-5,TGTGCCAGCAGCTCCGGGACAGGGAAAACAGATACGCAGTATTTT,CASSSGTGKTDTQYF
NA,TRBJ1-1,NA,TRBV19,TGTGCCAGTAGTATAGTGGCGAGTGAAGCTTTCTTT,CASSIVASEAFF
NA,TRBJ2-7,NA,TRBV9,TGTGCCAGCAGCTCGGACTCTCGGGGCCGGGAGCAGTACTTC,CASSSDSRGREQYF
NA,TRBJ1-5,NA,TRBV9,TGTGCCAGCAGCGCGACAGATTATAGCAATCAGCCCCAGCATTTT,CASSATDYSNQPQHF
NA,TRBJ2-1,NA,TRBV18,TGTGCCAGCTCAACCTTACAGGAGAGCTCCTACAATGAGCAGTTCTTC,CASSTLQESSYNEQFF
NA,TRBJ2-1,NA,TRBV29-1,TGCAGCGTTAGGGGGGGAGGCTCCTACAATGAGCAGTTCTTC,CSVRGGGSYNEQFF
NA,TRBJ2-5,TRBD2,TRBV5-1,TGCGCCAGCGCTGGGCCAGCGGGAGAAGAGACCCAGTACTTC,CASAGPAGEETQYF
NA,TRBJ2-3,NA,TRBV7-2,TGTGCCAGCAGCTTAGTGACTAGTCCATACACAGATACGCAGTATTTT,CASSLVTSPYTDTQYF
NA,TRBJ2-3,NA,TRBV5-1,TGCGCCAGCAGCCAGAGGTCCGGGACAAGGGCCACAGATACGCAGTATTTT,CASSQRSGTRATDTQYF
NA,TRBJ2-2,TRBD2,TRBV7-9,TGTGCCAGCAGCCCCTTCGGGACTAGCGATCACACCGGGGAGCTGTTTTTT,CASSPFGTSDHTGELFF
few,TRBJ1-1,TRBD1,TRBV5-1,TGCGCCAGCAGCTTGGGGACAGGGGGCCGACTGAACACTGAAGCTTTCTTT,CASSLGTGGRLNTEAFF
NA,TRBJ2-7,TRBD2,TRBV29-1,TGCAGTGTGGGGACTAGGTCCTACGAGCAGTACTTC,CSVGTRSYEQYF
NA,TRBJ1-3,TRBD1,TRBV7-9,TGTGCCAGCAGTTCCCGGCCAGGGGGCAACTCTGGAAACACCATATATTTT,CASSSRPGGNSGNTIYF
NA,TRBJ2-5,NA,TRBV29-1,TGCAGCGTTGGGCCGGTACAAGAGACCCAGTACTTC,CSVGPVQETQYF